This T cell receptor (beta chain) came from a study of blood T cell repertoires in COVID-19. The overall study: The United States, Italy and Spain supplied acute and convalescent COVID-19 samples.

Profiled with immunoSEQ multiplex PCR; TCRdb holds only in-frame clones, not every one. Of fewer than 250,000 clones listed, roughly 84% were seen once; the top ten hold over 0.95%. The CDR3 sequence is 15 residues long. Germline lookup yields CDR1 LNHDA and CDR2 SQIVND (reference sequence). The V and J ends lost 5 bases and 0 bases, in that order; junction bases with no gene match: 4. V usage is TRBV19 and J usage is TRBJ2-3; the match to TRBD2 covers 8 bases. The TCR originated in a man in his forties or fifties with acute or convalescent COVID-19. Sequencing input: peripheral blood. For the CDR3, the DNA is TGTGCCAGTAGTCCCGGGGGGGTAAGCACAGATACGCAGTATTTT. It codes for CASSPGGVSTDTQYF.